Shown below are 21 T cell receptor beta chains from a single sample sequenced in a study of shared clonotypes between healthy human individuals. Clones were read by immunoSEQ multiplex PCR, and TCRdb kept only the in-frame ones, dropping some. The table lists over a million clones, around 78% of them singletons. The sequencing input was memory CD4+ T cells from PBMCs. Subset: CD45RA-negative fraction. All receptors come from a man younger than 30 in good health. Some clones in this sample may be carry-over from other donors' samples.

V and J are TRBV28 and TRBJ2-7; weak D call: TRBD1 (5 bases). The V and J ends lost 4 bases and 6 bases respectively, with 10 bases between them. The CDR3 covers 12 residues. Germline lookup yields CDR1 MDHEN and CDR2 SYDVKM. CDR3 amino acids: CASSSPQGEQYF. The CDR3 DNA reads as TGTGCCAGCAGTTCCCCCCAGGGCGAGCAGTACTTC.

This rearrangement joins TRBV19 to TRBJ2-1, with D tentatively TRBD2 (7 bases). Germline values: CDR1 LNHDA, CDR2 SQIVND (reference sequence). CDR3 length equals 15 residues. V was trimmed by 6 bases and J by 5 bases, leaving 17 bases between them. The CDR3 DNA reads TGTGCCAGTAGCGAGGGGGGGACTACCCACAATGAGCAGTTCTTC. Translated: CASSEGGTTHNEQFF.

CDR3 bases: TGTGCCAGCAGCTTGGCGGCAAGCACAGATACGCAGTATTTT. This translates into CASSLAASTDTQYF. This chain uses TRBV5-8 with TRBJ2-3; D is unresolved. Deletions cut 0 bases from V and 0 bases from J, with 5 bases between. Germline loops: CDR1 SGHTS, CDR2 YDEGEE. This CDR3 region has 14 residues.

The V gene is TRBV7-8, the J gene TRBJ2-7; D is possibly TRBD2 (6 bases). The CDR3 totals 14 residues. Germline V gene sequence: CDR1 SGHVS, CDR2 FQNEAQ. V lost 5 bases and J lost 6, with 17 bases in between. CDR3 region: CASSTGVGLSEQYF. The CDR3 coding sequence is TGTGCCAGCAGCACGGGAGTGGGGCTAAGCGAGCAGTACTTC. Variable domain in full (rest from reference TRBV7-8 and TRBJ2-7): GAGVSQSPRYKVAKRGQDVALRCDPISGHVSLFWYQQALGQGPEFLTYFQNEAQLDKSGLPSDRFFAERPEGSVSTLKIQRTQQEDSAVYLCASSTGVGLSEQYFGPGTRLTVT.

Notes on this clone: A clone one base away is much larger, so this may be a read error. The identical CDR3 is also encoded by other nucleotide sequences in the sample. V usage is TRBV6-5 and J usage is TRBJ2-2, with a weak D call TRBD1 (5 bases). The V end lost 5 bases, the J end lost 4 bases, and 14 bases lay between the germline ends. Germline V gene lookup returns CDR1 MNHEY and CDR2 SVGAGI. CDR3 size: 15 residues. DNA for the CDR3: TGTGCCAGCAGTAGGCAAGGGGTGGTCACCGGGGAGCTGTTTTTT. Its protein product is CASSRQGVVTGELFF.

About this clone: Relative to the germline gene, one junction end is altered; a read error may explain this. The V call is TRBV28, the J call TRBJ2-3, with D perhaps matching TRBD1 or TRBD2 (5 bases each). The CDR3 loop spans 13 amino acids. The germline V gene has CDR1 MDHEN and CDR2 SYDVKM. DNA of the CDR3: TGTGCCAGCAGTCCACACGTAGTGAGGGGCGCCGATTTT. Translation gives CASSPHVVRGADF.

The chain couples TRBV14 to TRBJ1-5, with D unresolved. The germline gives CDR1 SGHDN, CDR2 FVKESK. Trimming stripped 3 bases from V and 10 bases from J, with 13 bases between. This CDR3 spans 13 amino acids. In nucleotides, the CDR3 is TGTGCCAGCAGCCAGGATTGGACTTCCCCCCAGCATTTT. The encoded protein is CASSQDWTSPQHF.

Regarding this clone: A read error is possible here, since a much larger clone lies one base away. The sample contains more than one DNA sequence encoding this CDR3. The CDR3 sequence is CASSFQSTDTQYF. The CDR3 DNA reads TGCGCCAGCAGCTTCCAGAGCACAGATACGCAGTATTTT. This chain connects TRBV5-1 to TRBJ2-3, with unresolved D. Deletions cut 2 bases from V and 0 bases from J, with 4 bases between. Germline CDR1 and CDR2: SGHRS and YFSETQ. The CDR3 runs 13 residues. Combining the CDR3 with reference TRBV5-1 and TRBJ2-3 gives the whole variable domain KAGVTQTPRYLIKTRGQQVTLSCSPISGHRSVSWYQQTPGQGLQFLFEYFSETQRNKGNFPGRFSGRQFSNSRSEMNVSTLELGDSALYLCASSFQSTDTQYFGPGTRLTVL.

This chain links TRBV7-9 with TRBJ1-2; D is unclear. V was clipped by 5 bases and J by 0 bases, with 7 bases between them. CDR3 length: 13 amino acids. Germline loops: CDR1 SEHNR, CDR2 FQNEAQ (reference sequence). The CDR3 sequence is CASSTSANYGYTF. CDR3 sequence (DNA): TGTGCCAGCAGCACCAGTGCTAACTATGGCTACACCTTC.

This clone occurred a few times. The gene calls are TRBV19 and TRBJ2-4, with D unresolved. Trimming left V 5 bases short and J 7 bases short, with 9 bases between. Germline CDR1 and CDR2: LNHDA and SQIVND (reference sequence). The CDR3 contains 12 residues. DNA of the CDR3: TGTGCCAGTAGTCAGGTGGCGAACATTCAGTACTTC. Its protein is CASSQVANIQYF.

The CDR3 spells CASSLAGALNYGYTF. The CDR3 nucleotides are TGTGCCAGCAGTTTAGCAGGGGCCCTTAACTATGGCTACACCTTC. The chain carries TRBV28 and TRBJ1-2; weak D call: TRBD1 (6 bases). CDR1 is MDHEN, CDR2 SYDVKM, per germline. The CDR3 is made up of 15 amino acids. V gave up 2 bases and J gave up 1 base, with 11 bases separating them.

The chain uses TRBV19 and TRBJ2-1; D assignment may be TRBD1 or TRBD2 (5 bases each). Germline CDR1 and CDR2: LNHDA and SQIVND (reference sequence). The CDR3 runs to 13 residues. V lost 4 bases and J 3 bases, leaving 7 bases between the germline ends. CDR3 in amino acids: CASSRGNYNEQFF. In DNA form, the CDR3 reads TGTGCCAGTAGTAGGGGGAACTACAATGAGCAGTTCTTC.

The J gene is TRBJ1-4, the V gene TRBV6-6, with 9 bases identical to TRBD1. The germline CDR1 and CDR2 sequences are MNHNY and SVGAGI (reference sequence). CDR3 length equals 15 residues. V was clipped by 0 bases and J by 7 bases; unmatched bases: 3. CDR3 DNA: TGTGCCAGCAGTTACTCCACAGGGGGCGGTGAAAAACTGTTTTTT. Its translation: CASSYSTGGGEKLFF.

The V and J genes are TRBV4-1 and TRBJ2-7; D possibly corresponds to TRBD1 (6 bases). In germline, CDR1 is MGHRA, CDR2 YSYEKL. The length of the CDR3 is 13 residues. V dropped 2 bases and J dropped 4 bases, with 9 bases sitting between them. CDR3 sequence (DNA): TGCGCCAGCAGCCAATTAACAGGGTACGAGCAGTACTTC. It is translated as CASSQLTGYEQYF.

The V gene is TRBV19, the J gene TRBJ1-2; a possible D gene is TRBD1 (5 bases). The V end was cut by 5 bases, the J end by 8 bases, with 15 bases between. In germline, CDR1 is LNHDA, CDR2 SQIVND (reference sequence). CDR3 length equals 13 residues. CDR3 residues: CASSVSGDRGYTF. The CDR3 region has the DNA TGTGCCAGTAGTGTCTCGGGGGATAGAGGCTACACCTTC.

This chain connects TRBV11-1 to TRBJ2-1, with D perhaps matching TRBD1 or TRBD2 (5 bases each). The germline V gene encodes CDR1 SGHAT and CDR2 FQDESV (reference sequence). Deletions cut 7 bases from V and 8 bases from J, with 24 bases between. The CDR3 covers 16 residues. The CDR3 nucleotides read TGTGCCAGCAACACGGGCCTCCTTGGGGGTCGGGATGAGCAGTTCTTC. It codes for CASNTGLLGGRDEQFF.

In this sample, this clone turned up once. Other DNA sequences from this sample encode an identical CDR3 as well. The gene calls are TRBV7-2 and TRBJ2-3; 11 nucleotides agree with TRBD2. Trimming removed 5 bases from V and 4 bases from J; junction bases left unmatched: 2. This CDR3 spans 14 amino acids. The germline CDR1 and CDR2 sequences are SGHTA and FQGNSA. The chain's CDR3 is CASSPGLAADTQYF. CDR3 sequence (DNA): TGTGCCAGCAGCCCGGGACTAGCGGCAGATACGCAGTATTTT.

The V gene is TRBV2, the J gene TRBJ2-2; D ambiguous. Trimming shortened V by 6 bases and J by 2 bases, and 7 bases separated the two germline ends. CDR3 length: 13 amino acids. Germline lookup yields CDR1 SNHLY and CDR2 FYNNEI. Here the CDR3 reads CASRWRNTGELFF. The CDR3 DNA is TGTGCCAGCAGGTGGAGAAACACCGGGGAGCTGTTTTTT.

The chain carries TRBV11-2 and TRBJ2-5; 12 bases line up with TRBD2. The J segment lost 5 bases and the V segment lost 2 bases, leaving 6 bases of the junction unmatched. The germline CDR1 and CDR2 sequences are SGHAT and FQNNGV. CDR3 length equals 16 residues. For the CDR3, the DNA is TGTGCCAGCAGCTTACTAGCGGGAGGGCTTAGGGAGACCCAGTACTTC. As protein: CASSLLAGGLRETQYF.

The chain combines TRBV5-1 with TRBJ1-2; maybe TRBD1 (6 bases). The CDR3 runs to 16 residues. Germline CDR1 SGHRS, CDR2 YFSETQ. Trimming cost V 0 bases and J 4 bases, with 16 bases left between them. CDR3: CASSLDAGGASYGYTF. Written as DNA, the CDR3 is TGCGCCAGCAGCTTGGACGCGGGGGGCGCGTCCTATGGCTACACCTTC. Variable domain in full (rest from reference TRBV5-1 and TRBJ1-2): KAGVTQTPRYLIKTRGQQVTLSCSPISGHRSVSWYQQTPGQGLQFLFEYFSETQRNKGNFPGRFSGRQFSNSRSEMNVSTLELGDSALYLCASSLDAGGASYGYTFGSGTRLTVV.

There are many counts of this clone. The rearrangement joins TRBV7-9 to TRBJ2-2, with 7 bases fitting TRBD1. The CDR3 length is 15 residues. Germline assignment: CDR1 SEHNR and CDR2 FQNEAQ (reference sequence). V lost 5 bases and J lost 0; bases outside the gene matches: 3. CDR3 protein: CASSRQGPNTGELFF. In nucleotides, the CDR3 is TGTGCCAGCAGCCGACAGGGTCCGAACACCGGGGAGCTGTTTTTT. The full variable domain, completed using reference TRBV7-9 and TRBJ2-2, is DTGVSQNPRHKITKRGQNVTFRCDPISEHNRLYWYRQTLGQGPEFLTYFQNEAQLEKSRLLSDRFSAERPKGSFSTLEIQRTEQGDSAMYLCASSRQGPNTGELFFGEGSRLTVL.